This T cell receptor beta chain was found in a study of T cells in Graves' hyperthyroidism and ophthalmopathy. Study in general: Pretreatment peripheral blood was obtained at initial diagnosis.

V shed 7 bases and J shed 2 bases, with 12 bases lying between them. The CDR3 spans 15 residues. Germline CDR1 reads SNHLY; CDR2 reads FYNNEI. This clonotype came up many times. Stable Graves' hyperthyroidism meant no ophthalmopathy progression within 18 months. On the basis of clinical symptoms, serum thyroxine and TRAb, thyroid ultrasound and orbital computed tomography, diagnoses were made. RNA transcripts provided the source from which TCR beta CDR3 regions were amplified. The HTBI set primed first-round TCR CDR3 RT-PCR. Using its own MiXCR run on the multiplex PCR reads, TCRdb lists one record per CDR3 protein. The repertoire consists of around 720,000 distinct CDR3 sequences, with 30% to 40% occurring once and the leading ten covering roughly 30%.

This sequence originates from a woman in her 40s with Graves' hyperthyroidism. Source material: blood. The chain joins TRBV2 to TRBJ1-6, with D possibly TRBD1 on 6 matching bases. CDR3 sequence (DNA): TGTGCCAGCATAGGAGCAGGGGCCTATAATTCACCCCTCCACTTT. Its translation is CASIGAGAYNSPLHF.